The 14 T cell receptor beta chains presented below share a single source sample, sequenced in a study of T cells in localized non-small cell lung cancer. Only in-frame clones appear in the TCRdb table, and some are missing; sequencing was by immunoSEQ multiplex PCR. The profile shows more than 20,000 clones, roughly 80% of them singletons. The sample was PBMCs, taken before any cancer treatment. All receptors derive from a man aged 35 to 69 with stage II lung adenocarcinoma.

The chain recombines TRBV11-2 with TRBJ1-2; the D gene is possibly TRBD1 (5 bases). V dropped 8 bases and J dropped 4 bases, with 11 bases sitting between them. The length of the CDR3 is 12 residues. CDR1 and CDR2 from the germline V gene are SGHAT and FQNNGV. The CDR3 protein is CASGSGGYGYTF. CDR3 nucleotide sequence: TGTGCCAGCGGTTCGGGGGGCTATGGCTACACCTTC.

This chain uses TRBV30 with TRBJ1-4; TRBD1 matches at 9 bases. Germline CDR1 reads GTSNPN; CDR2 reads SVGIG (reference sequence). The CDR3 sequence is 15 residues long. With V trimmed by 2 bases and J by 8 bases, 9 bases remained unmatched. CDR3 nucleotide sequence: TGTGCCTGGAGTCGGAAACAGGGGGCGCAGGAAAAACTGTTTTTT. It translates to CAWSRKQGAQEKLFF.

This clone was seen a single time. The chain combines TRBV15 with TRBJ2-4; the D call may be TRBD1 or TRBD2 (6 bases each). The length of the CDR3 is 13 residues. Germline V gene data show CDR1 as LNHNV and CDR2 as YYDKDF (reference sequence). V was shortened by 6 bases and J by 11 bases, with 17 bases between the two germline ends. As DNA, the CDR3 is TGTGCCACCAGTGTTGGGGCTGGGGGGCTTCAGTACTTC. This sequence encodes CATSVGAGGLQYF.

The chain has TRBV5-1 and TRBJ1-6; D not certain. The CDR3 loop spans 14 amino acids. Per the germline V gene, CDR1 is SGHRS and CDR2 is YFSETQ. The ends were cut back, 0 bases at V and 9 bases at J, with 10 bases in the middle. CDR3 loop: CASSLEGTASPLHF. In DNA form, the CDR3 reads TGCGCCAGCAGCTTGGAGGGCACGGCTTCACCCCTCCACTTT.

This clone showed up just a few times. This chain joins TRBV30 and TRBJ1-4; 8 nucleotides match TRBD1. The CDR3 is made up of 13 amino acids. Trimming removed 3 bases from V and 8 bases from J; junction bases left unmatched: 5. Germline V gene lookup returns CDR1 GTSNPN and CDR2 SVGIG (reference sequence). The CDR3 coding sequence is TGTGCCTGGAGGGGACAGGAGCGCGAAAAACTGTTTTTT. This codes for CAWRGQEREKLFF.

This clone was detected only once. The chain has TRBV4-3 and TRBJ2-4; D may be TRBD1 (5 bases). The CDR3 has 17 residues. The V gene lost 4 bases and the J gene lost 0 bases, with 16 bases spanning the gap. CDR1 is LGHNA, CDR2 YSLEER, per germline. The CDR3 loop is CASSPGQTNLAKNIQYF. DNA of the CDR3: TGCGCCAGCAGCCCCGGACAAACAAATTTAGCCAAAAACATTCAGTACTTC.

About this clone: The same CDR3 can be traced to other DNA sequences in this sample. This chain uses TRBV6-4 with TRBJ2-7; possible D gene TRBD2, 6 bases. Trimming cost V 6 bases and J 1 base, with 16 bases left between them. Germline assignment: CDR1 MRHNA and CDR2 SNTAGT. The length of the CDR3 is 15 residues. This CDR3 reads CASRREAGTSYEQYF. In DNA, the CDR3 is TGTGCCAGCAGGAGGGAAGCGGGTACTTCCTACGAGCAGTACTTC.

This clone was recorded only once. V usage is TRBV30 and J usage is TRBJ2-5, with unresolved D. The germline V gene encodes CDR1 GTSNPN and CDR2 SVGIG (reference sequence). This CDR3 has 12 residues. Trimming shortened V by 0 bases and J by 7 bases, and 9 bases separated the two germline ends. The CDR3 DNA reads as TGTGCCTGGAGTGTGCAACCGGGGACCCAGTACTTC. Encoded protein: CAWSVQPGTQYF. The full variable domain, with the rest looked up from reference TRBV30 and TRBJ2-5, is SQTIHQWPATLVQPVGSPLSLECTVEGTSNPNLYWYRQAAGRGLQLLFYSVGIGQISSEVPQNLSASRPQDRQFILSSKKLLLSDSGFYLCAWSVQPGTQYFGPGTRLLVL.

The CDR3 region is CASSQELSGTATKAQYF. CDR3 DNA: TGCGCCAGCAGCCAAGAGCTTAGCGGGACGGCCACGAAGGCGCAGTATTTT. V usage is TRBV4-3 and J usage is TRBJ2-3, with 8 bases that match TRBD2. The CDR3 is 17 amino acids. In germline, CDR1 is LGHNA, CDR2 YSLEER. Unmatched junction bases numbered 15, after V lost 0 bases and J lost 10 bases.

V is TRBV14 and J is TRBJ1-2, with D unclear. CDR1 is SGHDN, CDR2 FVKESK, per germline. CDR3 length: 13 amino acids. The V gene lost 3 bases and the J gene lost 2 bases, with 7 bases spanning the gap. The CDR3 protein is CASSQDGNYGYTF. The CDR3 DNA reads TGTGCCAGCAGCCAGGATGGAAACTATGGCTACACCTTC.

J is TRBJ1-5 and V is TRBV2, with 7 bases fitting TRBD1. The V gene's germline CDR1 is SNHLY and CDR2 FYNNEI. This CDR3 comprises 17 residues. The J segment lost 6 bases and the V segment lost 5 bases, leaving 16 bases of the junction unmatched. The CDR3 region is CASSRWEATGETQPQHF. DNA for the CDR3: TGTGCCAGCAGTCGGTGGGAGGCCACAGGGGAGACTCAGCCCCAGCATTTT.

V is TRBV11-2 and J is TRBJ1-1; a possible D gene is TRBD1 (5 bases). CDR1 and CDR2 from the germline V gene are SGHAT and FQNNGV. The CDR3 sequence is 14 residues long. V gave up 4 bases and J gave up 4 bases, with 13 bases separating them. In nucleotides, the CDR3 is TGTGCCAGCAGCTCCCAGGGAAAGGGCACTGAAGCTTTCTTT. Translated, it gives CASSSQGKGTEAFF.

J is TRBJ2-2 and V is TRBV7-7, with 8 nucleotides matching TRBD2. Germline V gene sequence: CDR1 SSHAT, CDR2 FNYEAQ (reference sequence). The V and J ends lost 5 bases and 5 bases, in that order; junction bases with no gene match: 7. This CDR3 is 15 amino acids long. CDR3 in amino acids: CASSTSAGETGELFF. The CDR3 DNA follows: TGTGCCAGCAGCACCTCAGCGGGAGAAACCGGGGAGCTGTTTTTT. Complete variable domain (other parts from reference TRBV7-7 and TRBJ2-2): GAGVSQSPRYKVTKRGQDVTLRCDPISSHATLYWYQQALGQGPEFLTYFNYEAQPDKSGLPSDRFSAERPEGSISTLTIQRTEQRDSAMYRCASSTSAGETGELFFGEGSRLTVL.

J is TRBJ2-7 and V is TRBV19, with D unclear. This CDR3 contains 15 residues. Trimming removed 5 bases at V and 2 bases at J, with 16 bases between. CDR1 is LNHDA and CDR2 is SQIVND in the germline V gene (reference sequence). The CDR3 sequence is CASSSGPLIAYEQYF. The CDR3 region has the DNA TGTGCCAGTAGTTCCGGACCCCTCATCGCCTACGAGCAGTACTTC.